This record covers a single T cell receptor beta chain. Its antigen is unknown. The data were obtained in a study of T cell repertoires in cytomegalovirus infection. Across the study: CMV infection together with matching HLA type was indicated by public TCR beta signatures. The study, taken as a whole, reports: HLA-C-restricted CMV-specific TCR beta clonotypes were dominant in the ex vivo response. Pooled public TCR beta family frequency picked out CMV carriers with the relevant HLA.

TCRdb ran MiXCR on the reads and lists one entry per CDR3 protein. The table records approximately 190,000 distinct CDR3 sequences, 28% of them present only once. Sequences were obtained from PBMCs. The sequence was obtained from a human donor in good health (CMV status not recorded). Some clones in this sample may be carry-over from other donors' samples.

The chain's CDR3 is CASSPGLVVNTEAFF. DNA of the CDR3: TGTGCCAGCAGCCCCGGTTTAGTTGTTAACACTGAAGCTTTCTTT. The J gene is TRBJ1-1, the V gene TRBV7-6, with D unresolved. Germline V gene lookup returns CDR1 SGHVS and CDR2 FNYEAQ. CDR3 length equals 15 residues. V was shortened by 5 bases and J by 2 bases, with 15 bases between the two germline ends.